One T cell receptor (beta chain) is described in this entry. This CDR3 is 12 amino acids long. Germline V CDR1 and CDR2: SGDLS, YYNGEE. V shed 1 base and J shed 8 bases, with 6 bases lying between them. For each subset, genomic DNA was distributed in equal portions over several immunoSEQ plates. The data were produced by immunoSEQ multiplex PCR, yet TCRdb's version contains in-frame clones alone and is incomplete. This table holds some 680,000 clones, roughly 72% found once. The entry originates in a study of shared clonotypes between healthy human individuals. The source of this sequence is a woman aged 30 to 39 in good health. This chain links TRBV9 with TRBJ2-2; the D is unclear. Material for sequencing was memory CD4+ T cells sorted from blood. The subset denotes: CD45RA-negative fraction. The CDR3 DNA sequence: TGTGCCAGCAGCGTAAGTTCAGGGGAGCTGTTTTTT. It is translated as CASSVSSGELFF. The variable domain in full, completed from reference TRBV9 and TRBJ2-2, reads DSGVTQTPKHLITATGQRVTLRCSPRSGDLSVYWYQQSLDQGLQFLIQYYNGEERAKGNILERFSAQQFPDLHSELNLSSLELGDSALYFCASSVSSGELFFGEGSRLTVL.